This note documents a single T cell receptor (beta chain) sequence. Repertoires were generated with immunoSEQ multiplex PCR, while TCRdb's copy carries only in-frame clones and drops some. The table shows 600,000 to 900,000 clones, with 80% to 90% occurring only once. This sample was taken from a study of shared T cell receptors in the human thymus. The CDR3 is 15 amino acids. Germline V gene lookup returns CDR1 MNHEY and CDR2 SMNVEV (reference sequence). The V end lost 4 bases, the J end lost 2 bases, and 14 bases lay between the germline ends. The same sample was also studied in work on human thymus T cells. From that study: Donation came from healthy Finnish infants having corrective surgery for congenital heart defects. Resections were taken during corrective heart surgery, and the thymus tissue came from these. Blood and thymic repertoires both appeared biased in V and J gene usage.

The source material was thymocytes. The rearrangement uses TRBV27 and TRBJ1-2; D unclear. This receptor was taken from a girl under three years old with a congenital heart defect. The CDR3 loop reads CASSSRVRENYGYTF. The DNA of the CDR3 is TGTGCCAGCAGTTCCCGAGTGCGGGAGAACTATGGCTACACCTTC.